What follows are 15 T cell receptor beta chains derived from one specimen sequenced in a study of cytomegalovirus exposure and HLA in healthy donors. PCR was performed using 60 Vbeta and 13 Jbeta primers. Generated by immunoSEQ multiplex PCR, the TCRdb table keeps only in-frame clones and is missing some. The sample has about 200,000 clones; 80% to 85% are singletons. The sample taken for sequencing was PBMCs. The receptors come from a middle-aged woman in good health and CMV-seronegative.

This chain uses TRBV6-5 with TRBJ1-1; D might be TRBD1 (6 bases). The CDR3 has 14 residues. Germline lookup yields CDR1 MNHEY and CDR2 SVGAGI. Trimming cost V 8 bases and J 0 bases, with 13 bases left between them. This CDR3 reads CASGPGHLNTEAFF. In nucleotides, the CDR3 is TGTGCCAGCGGACCGGGACACCTGAACACTGAAGCTTTCTTT.

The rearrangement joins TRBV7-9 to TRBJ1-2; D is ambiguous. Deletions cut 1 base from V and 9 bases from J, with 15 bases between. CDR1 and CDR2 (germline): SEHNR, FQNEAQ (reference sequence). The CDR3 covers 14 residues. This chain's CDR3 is CASSLGTSPSSYTF. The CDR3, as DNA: TGTGCCAGCAGCTTAGGGACTTCCCCTAGTAGCTACACCTTC.

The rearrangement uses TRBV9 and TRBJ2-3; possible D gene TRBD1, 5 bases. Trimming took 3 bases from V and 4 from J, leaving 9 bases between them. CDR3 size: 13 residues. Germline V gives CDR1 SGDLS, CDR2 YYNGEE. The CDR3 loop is CASSEPQADTQYF. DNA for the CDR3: TGTGCCAGCAGCGAACCACAGGCAGATACGCAGTATTTT.

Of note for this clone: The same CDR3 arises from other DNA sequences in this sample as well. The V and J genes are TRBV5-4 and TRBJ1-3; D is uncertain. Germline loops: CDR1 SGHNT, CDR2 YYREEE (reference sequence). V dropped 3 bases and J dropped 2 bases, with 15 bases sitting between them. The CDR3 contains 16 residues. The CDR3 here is CASSSRPTGTGNTIYF. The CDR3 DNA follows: TGTGCCAGCAGCTCTCGACCGACGGGGACTGGAAACACCATATATTTT.

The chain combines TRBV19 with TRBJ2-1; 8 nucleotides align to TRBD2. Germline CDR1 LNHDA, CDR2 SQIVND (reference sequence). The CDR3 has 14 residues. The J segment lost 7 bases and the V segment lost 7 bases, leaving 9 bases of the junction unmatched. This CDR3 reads CASNPGLGINEQFF. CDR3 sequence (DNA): TGTGCCAGTAATCCGGGACTAGGGATTAATGAGCAGTTCTTC.

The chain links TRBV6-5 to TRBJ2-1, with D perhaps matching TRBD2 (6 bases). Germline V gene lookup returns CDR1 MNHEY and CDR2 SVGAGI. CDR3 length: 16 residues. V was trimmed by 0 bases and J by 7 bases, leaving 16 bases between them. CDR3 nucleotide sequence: TGTGCCAGCAGTTACTCCCCGGGTGCGGGGTGGAATGAGCAGTTCTTC. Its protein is CASSYSPGAGWNEQFF.

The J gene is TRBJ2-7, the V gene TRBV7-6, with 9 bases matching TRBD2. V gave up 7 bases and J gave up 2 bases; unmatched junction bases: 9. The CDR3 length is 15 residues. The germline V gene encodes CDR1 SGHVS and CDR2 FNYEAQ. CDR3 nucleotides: TGTGCCAGCACCCCCAGGCTAGCGGGGACCTACGAGCAGTACTTC. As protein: CASTPRLAGTYEQYF.

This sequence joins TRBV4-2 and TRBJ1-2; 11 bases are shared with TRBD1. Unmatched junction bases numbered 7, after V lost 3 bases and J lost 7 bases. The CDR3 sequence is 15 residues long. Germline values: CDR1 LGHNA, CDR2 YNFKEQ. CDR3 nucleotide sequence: TGTGCCAGCAGCCAGCGGGACAGGGGGGCTATTGGCTACACCTTC. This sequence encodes CASSQRDRGAIGYTF.

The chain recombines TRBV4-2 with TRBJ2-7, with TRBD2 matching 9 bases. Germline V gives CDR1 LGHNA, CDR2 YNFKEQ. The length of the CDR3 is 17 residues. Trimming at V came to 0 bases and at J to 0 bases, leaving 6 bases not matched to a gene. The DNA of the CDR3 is TGTGCCAGCAGCCAAGAGGGAGTAGCGGGAGTCTCCTACGAGCAGTACTTC. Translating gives CASSQEGVAGVSYEQYF.

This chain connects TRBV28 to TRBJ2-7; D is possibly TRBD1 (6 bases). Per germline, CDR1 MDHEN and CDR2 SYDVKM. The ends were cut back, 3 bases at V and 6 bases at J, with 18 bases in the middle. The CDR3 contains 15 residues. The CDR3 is CASSFRIQGKFEQYF. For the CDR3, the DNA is TGTGCCAGCAGTTTTCGCATACAGGGAAAGTTCGAGCAGTACTTC.

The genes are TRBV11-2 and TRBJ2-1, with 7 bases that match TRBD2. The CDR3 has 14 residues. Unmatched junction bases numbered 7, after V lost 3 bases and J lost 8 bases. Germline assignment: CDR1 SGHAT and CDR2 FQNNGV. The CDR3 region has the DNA TGTGCCAGCAGCTTGGGTCTAGCGGTCCATGAGCAGTTCTTC. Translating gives CASSLGLAVHEQFF. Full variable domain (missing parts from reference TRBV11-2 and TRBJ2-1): EAGVAQSPRYKIIEKRQSVAFWCNPISGHATLYWYQQILGQGPKLLIQFQNNGVVDDSQLPKDRFSAERLKGVDSTLKIQPAKLEDSAVYLCASSLGLAVHEQFFGPGTRLTVL.

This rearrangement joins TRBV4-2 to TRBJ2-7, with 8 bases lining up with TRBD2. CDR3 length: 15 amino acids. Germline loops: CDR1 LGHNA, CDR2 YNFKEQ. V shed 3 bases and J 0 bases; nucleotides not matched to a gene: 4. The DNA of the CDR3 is TGTGCCAGCAGCCAGGCTACTAGCGGCTCCTACGAGCAGTACTTC. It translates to CASSQATSGSYEQYF.

CDR3 in DNA: TGTGCCAGCAGTTGGGACTTCCCCAGTGGGTCCTACGAGCAGTACTTC. It specifies CASSWDFPSGSYEQYF. The genes are TRBV6-6 and TRBJ2-7, with D maybe TRBD2 (6 bases). V was trimmed by 4 bases and J by 1 base, leaving 17 bases between them. The CDR3 runs to 16 residues. The V gene's germline CDR1 is MNHNY and CDR2 SVGAGI (reference sequence).

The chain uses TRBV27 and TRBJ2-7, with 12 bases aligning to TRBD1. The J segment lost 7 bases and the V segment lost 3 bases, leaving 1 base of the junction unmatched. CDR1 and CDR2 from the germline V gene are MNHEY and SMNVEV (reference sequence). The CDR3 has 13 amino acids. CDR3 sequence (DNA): TGTGCCAGCAGTTTGGGACAGGGGGCAGAGCAGTACTTC. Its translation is CASSLGQGAEQYF.

CDR3 DNA sequence: TGTGCCAGCAGCCAAGATCGGGAGGGGTTTCCGTACGAGCAGTACTTC. Protein sequence: CASSQDREGFPYEQYF. V gene TRBV4-2 combines with J gene TRBJ2-7, with 8 nucleotides matching TRBD2. Unmatched junction bases numbered 8, after V lost 0 bases and J lost 4 bases. Germline lookup yields CDR1 LGHNA and CDR2 YNFKEQ. This CDR3 has 16 amino acids.